These 8 T cell receptor beta chains were sequenced from one sample in a study of identical twins. TCRdb re-called the 5' RACE reads through MiXCR, storing one row per CDR3 protein. The table shows around 280,000 distinct CDR3 sequences, with around 8.8% occurring only once. The same specimen was also included in a second study, on yellow fever vaccine responses in identical twins.

The sequenced material came from memory (CD45RO+) T cells sorted from blood. The receptor source for this set is a woman younger than 35 in good health.

This clonotype has ten or more counts. This sequence joins TRBV4-1 and TRBJ1-2; 7 nucleotides agree with TRBD1. Germline-derived CDR1 and CDR2 are MGHRA and YSYEKL. The length of the CDR3 is 16 residues. V trimming: 9 bases; J trimming: 2 bases; junction bases outside the gene matches: 15. CDR3 region: CARGPDYRGGNYGYTF. CDR3 in DNA: TGCGCCAGGGGTCCAGATTACAGGGGAGGCAACTATGGCTACACCTTC.

This clonotype occurred many times. V usage is TRBV28 and J usage is TRBJ2-7, with TRBD1 identical over 7 bases. Germline V lookup: CDR1 MDHEN, CDR2 SYDVKM. The CDR3 covers 13 residues. V was pared by 8 bases and J by 3 bases, with 7 bases of the junction left unmatched. CDR3 coding DNA: TGTGCCAGCTTGGACAGGATTTTCTACGAGCAGTACTTC. The encoded protein is CASLDRIFYEQYF.

This clonotype turned up a few times. This chain joins TRBV6-1 and TRBJ2-3; 8 positions agree with TRBD2. The germline CDR1 and CDR2 sequences are MNHNS and SASEGT. With V trimmed by 6 bases and J by 5 bases, 19 bases remained unmatched. This CDR3 spans 18 amino acids. CDR3 loop: CASSITGSGTRLEDTQYF. The DNA of the CDR3 is TGTGCCAGCAGCATTACGGGTAGCGGGACTAGACTTGAAGATACGCAGTATTTT.

This chain links TRBV13 with TRBJ2-1; the D gene is possibly TRBD2 (5 bases). Trimming pared 5 bases from V and 8 bases from J, leaving 19 bases between. CDR3 length equals 15 residues. CDR1 and CDR2 from the germline V gene are PRHDT and FYEKMQ (reference sequence). Written as DNA, the CDR3 is TGTGCCAGCAGCCCCCCGGGGAGTGGCTGGGATGAGCAGTTCTTC. Translation gives CASSPPGSGWDEQFF.

Remarks on this clonotype: Relative to the germline gene, one junction end is altered; a read error may explain this. CDR3 sequence: CASSSSPGRSGNTEASF. In nucleotides, the CDR3 is TGTGCCAGCAGTTCTTCCCCCGGCAGATCTGGTAACACTGAAGCTTCCTTT. The V call is TRBV7-9, the J call TRBJ1-1, with D unclear. Germline V gene data show CDR1 as SEHNR and CDR2 as FQNEAQ (reference sequence). CDR3 length: 17 amino acids.

There are a few counts of this clonotype. CDR3 loop: CSVEAVGETQYF. Written as DNA, the CDR3 is TGCAGCGTTGAAGCAGTAGGAGAGACCCAGTACTTC. J is TRBJ2-5 and V is TRBV29-1; D ambiguous. CDR3 length: 12 residues. The V end lost 1 base, the J end lost 4 bases, and 7 bases lay between the germline ends. CDR1 SQVTM and CDR2 ANQGSEA come from the germline V gene.

This clonotype was observed many times. V and J are TRBV2 and TRBJ2-1; 8 nucleotides align to TRBD1. Germline V gene lookup returns CDR1 SNHLY and CDR2 FYNNEI. The CDR3 totals 12 residues. J was trimmed by 12 bases and V by 6 bases; bases with no gene match: 7. The CDR3 reads CASRDFGTGQFF. The CDR3 nucleotides are TGTGCCAGCAGAGACTTCGGGACAGGGCAGTTCTTC.

The rearrangement uses TRBV20-1 and TRBJ2-2; 9 bases line up with TRBD2. J gave up 7 bases and V 0 bases, and 9 bases lay outside the gene matches. Germline assignment: CDR1 DFQATT and CDR2 SNEGSKA (reference sequence). This CDR3 region has 16 residues. CDR3 nucleotide sequence: TGCAGTGCTAGAGATCCCCGACTAGCGGCGGGCGGGGAGCTGTTTTTT. The encoded protein is CSARDPRLAAGGELFF.